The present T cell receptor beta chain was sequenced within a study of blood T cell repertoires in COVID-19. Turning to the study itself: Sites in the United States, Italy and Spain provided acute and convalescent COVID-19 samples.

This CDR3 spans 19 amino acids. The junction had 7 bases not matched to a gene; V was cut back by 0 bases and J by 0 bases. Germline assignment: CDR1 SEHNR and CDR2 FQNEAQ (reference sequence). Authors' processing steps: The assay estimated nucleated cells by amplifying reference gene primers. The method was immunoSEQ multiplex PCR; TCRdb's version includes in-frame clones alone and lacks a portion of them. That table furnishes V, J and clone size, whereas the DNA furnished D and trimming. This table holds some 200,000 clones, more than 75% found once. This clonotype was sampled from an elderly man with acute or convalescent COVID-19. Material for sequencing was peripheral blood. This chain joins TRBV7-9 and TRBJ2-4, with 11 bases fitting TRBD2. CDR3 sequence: CASSLAGTSGPLAKNIQYF. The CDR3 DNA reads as TGTGCCAGCAGCTTAGCTGGGACTAGCGGACCTCTAGCCAAAAACATTCAGTACTTC.